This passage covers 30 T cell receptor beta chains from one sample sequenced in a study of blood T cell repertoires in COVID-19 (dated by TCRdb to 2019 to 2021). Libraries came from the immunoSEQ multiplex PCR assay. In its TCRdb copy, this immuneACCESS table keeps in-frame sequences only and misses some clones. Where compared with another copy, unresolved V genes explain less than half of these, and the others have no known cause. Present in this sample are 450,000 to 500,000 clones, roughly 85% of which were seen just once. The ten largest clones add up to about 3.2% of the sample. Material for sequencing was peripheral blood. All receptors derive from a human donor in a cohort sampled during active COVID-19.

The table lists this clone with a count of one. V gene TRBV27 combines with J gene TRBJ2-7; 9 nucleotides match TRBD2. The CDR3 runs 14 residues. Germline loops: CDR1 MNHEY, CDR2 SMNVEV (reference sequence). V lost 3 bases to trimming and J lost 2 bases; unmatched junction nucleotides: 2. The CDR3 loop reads CASSFLAGTYEQYF. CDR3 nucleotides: TGTGCCAGCAGTTTTCTAGCGGGAACCTACGAGCAGTACTTC.

The CDR3 nucleotides read TGTGCCAGCAGTTACTCAGGGGACAGGGGCAACTATGGCTACACCTTC. As protein: CASSYSGDRGNYGYTF. The chain couples TRBV6-5 to TRBJ1-2, with 10 bases aligning to TRBD1. Germline V gene data show CDR1 as MNHEY and CDR2 as SVGAGI. CDR3 length: 16 amino acids. Losses at the gene ends were 0 bases for V and 2 bases for J; bases not matched to a gene: 3.

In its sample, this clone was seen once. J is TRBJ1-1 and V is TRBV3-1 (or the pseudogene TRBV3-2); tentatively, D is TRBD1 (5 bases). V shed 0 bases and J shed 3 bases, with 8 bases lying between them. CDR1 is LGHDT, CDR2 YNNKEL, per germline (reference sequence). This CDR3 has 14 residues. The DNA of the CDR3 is TGTGCCAGCAGCCAAGATGGGGCGTACACTGAAGCTTTCTTT. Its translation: CASSQDGAYTEAFF.

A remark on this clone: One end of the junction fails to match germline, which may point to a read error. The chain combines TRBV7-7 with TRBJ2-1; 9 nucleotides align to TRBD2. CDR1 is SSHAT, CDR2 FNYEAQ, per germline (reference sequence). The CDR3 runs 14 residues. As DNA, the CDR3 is TGTGCTAGCAGCTTAGATATTAGCGGGAGAAGGCAGTTCTTC. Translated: CASSLDISGRRQFF.

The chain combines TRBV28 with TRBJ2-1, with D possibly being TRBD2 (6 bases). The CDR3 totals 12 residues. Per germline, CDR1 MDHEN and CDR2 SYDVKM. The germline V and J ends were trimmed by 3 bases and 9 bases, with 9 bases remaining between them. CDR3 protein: CASSLEGTEQFF. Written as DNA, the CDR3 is TGTGCCAGCAGTTTGGAGGGGACTGAGCAGTTCTTC.

For the CDR3, the DNA is TGTGCCAGTAGTATTGGGCCCACAGGCCAAGAGACCCAGTACTTC. Translated, it gives CASSIGPTGQETQYF. The chain is built from TRBV19 and TRBJ2-5, with D maybe TRBD1 (5 bases). This CDR3 has 15 amino acids. Germline V gene lookup returns CDR1 LNHDA and CDR2 SQIVND (reference sequence). Trimming left V 3 bases short and J 1 base short, with 12 bases between.

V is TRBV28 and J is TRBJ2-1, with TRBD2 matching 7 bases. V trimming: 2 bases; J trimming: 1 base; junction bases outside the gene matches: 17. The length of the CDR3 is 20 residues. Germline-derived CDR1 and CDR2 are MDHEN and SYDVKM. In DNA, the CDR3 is TGTGCCAGCAGTTTAGGGTTGTGGCTAGCGGAGAAACCATCCTACAATGAGCAGTTCTTC. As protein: CASSLGLWLAEKPSYNEQFF.

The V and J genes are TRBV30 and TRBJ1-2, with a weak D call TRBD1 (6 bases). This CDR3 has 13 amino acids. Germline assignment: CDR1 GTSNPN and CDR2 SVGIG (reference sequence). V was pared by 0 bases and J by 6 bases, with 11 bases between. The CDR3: CAWSVLDRNGYTF. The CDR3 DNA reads TGTGCCTGGAGTGTCCTGGACAGAAATGGCTACACCTTC.

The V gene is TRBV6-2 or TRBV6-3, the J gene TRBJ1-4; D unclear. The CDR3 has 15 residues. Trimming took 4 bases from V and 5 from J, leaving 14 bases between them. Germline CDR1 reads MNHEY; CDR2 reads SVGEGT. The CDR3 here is CASSSYGVTNEKLFF. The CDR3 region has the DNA TGTGCCAGCAGTTCTTACGGAGTCACAAATGAAAAACTGTTTTTT.

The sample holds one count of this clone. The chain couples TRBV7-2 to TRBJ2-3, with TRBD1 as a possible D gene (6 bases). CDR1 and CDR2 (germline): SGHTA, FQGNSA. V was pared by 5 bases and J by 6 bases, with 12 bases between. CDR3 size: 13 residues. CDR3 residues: CASSDWTVDTQYF. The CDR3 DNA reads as TGTGCCAGCAGCGATTGGACAGTTGATACGCAGTATTTT. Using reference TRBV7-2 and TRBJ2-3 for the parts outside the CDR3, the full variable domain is GAGVSQSPSNKVTEKGKDVELRCDPISGHTALYWYRQSLGQGLEFLIYFQGNSAPDKSGLPSDRFSAERTGGSVSTLTIQRTQQEDSAVYLCASSDWTVDTQYFGPGTRLTVL.

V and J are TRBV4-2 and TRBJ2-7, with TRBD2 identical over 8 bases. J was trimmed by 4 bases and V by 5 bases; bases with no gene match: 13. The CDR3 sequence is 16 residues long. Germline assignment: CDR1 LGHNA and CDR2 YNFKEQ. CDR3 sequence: CASSYVSTGTRYEQYF. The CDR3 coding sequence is TGTGCCAGCAGCTACGTCTCAACCGGGACTAGATACGAGCAGTACTTC.

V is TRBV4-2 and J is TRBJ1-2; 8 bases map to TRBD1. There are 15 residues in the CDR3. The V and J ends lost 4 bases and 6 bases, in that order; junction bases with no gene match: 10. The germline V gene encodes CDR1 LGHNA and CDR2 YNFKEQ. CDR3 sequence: CASSLPAGGANGYTF. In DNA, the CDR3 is TGTGCCAGCAGCCTCCCGGCAGGGGGCGCTAATGGCTACACCTTC.

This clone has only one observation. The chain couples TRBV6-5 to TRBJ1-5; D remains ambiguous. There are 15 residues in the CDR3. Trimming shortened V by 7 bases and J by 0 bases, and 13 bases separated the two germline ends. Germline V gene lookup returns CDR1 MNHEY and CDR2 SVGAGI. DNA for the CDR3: TGTGCCAGCAATGTTAGGCGGGGTAGCAATCAGCCCCAGCATTTT. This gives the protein CASNVRRGSNQPQHF.

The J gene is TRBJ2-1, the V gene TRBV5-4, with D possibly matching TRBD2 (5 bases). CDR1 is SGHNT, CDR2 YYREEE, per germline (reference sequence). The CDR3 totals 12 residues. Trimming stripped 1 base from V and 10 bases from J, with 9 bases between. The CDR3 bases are TGTGCCAGCAGCTTGAACGCGGGCGAGCAGTTCTTC. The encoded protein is CASSLNAGEQFF.

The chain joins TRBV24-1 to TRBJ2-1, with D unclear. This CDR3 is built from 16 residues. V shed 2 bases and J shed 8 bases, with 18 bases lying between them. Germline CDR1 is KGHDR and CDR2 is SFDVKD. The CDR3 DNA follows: TGTGCCACCAGTGATTCCAGCGCTTTTCGGTTCCATGAGCAGTTCTTC. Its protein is CATSDSSAFRFHEQFF.

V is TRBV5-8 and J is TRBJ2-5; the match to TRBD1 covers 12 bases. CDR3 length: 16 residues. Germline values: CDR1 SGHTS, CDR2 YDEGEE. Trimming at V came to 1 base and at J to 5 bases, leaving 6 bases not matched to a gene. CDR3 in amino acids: CASSLFGTGGRETQYF. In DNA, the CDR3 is TGTGCCAGCAGCTTGTTCGGGACAGGGGGCAGGGAGACCCAGTACTTC. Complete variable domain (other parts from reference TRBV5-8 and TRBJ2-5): EAGVTQSPTHLIKTRGQQATLRCSPISGHTSVYWYQQALGLGLQFLLWYDEGEERNRGNFPPRFSGRQFPNYSSELNVNALELEDSALYLCASSLFGTGGRETQYFGPGTRLLVL.

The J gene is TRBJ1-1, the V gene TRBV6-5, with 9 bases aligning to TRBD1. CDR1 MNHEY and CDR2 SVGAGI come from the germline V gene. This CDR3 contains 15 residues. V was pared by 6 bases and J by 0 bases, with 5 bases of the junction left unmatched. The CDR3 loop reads CASRGTGSMNTEAFF. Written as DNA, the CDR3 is TGTGCCAGCAGGGGGACAGGGAGTATGAACACTGAAGCTTTCTTT.

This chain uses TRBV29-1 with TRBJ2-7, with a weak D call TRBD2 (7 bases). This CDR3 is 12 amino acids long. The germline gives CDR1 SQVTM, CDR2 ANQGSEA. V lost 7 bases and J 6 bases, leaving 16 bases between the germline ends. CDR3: CSGSAGAGEQYF. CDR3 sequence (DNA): TGCAGCGGCTCCGCGGGGGCGGGCGAGCAGTACTTC.

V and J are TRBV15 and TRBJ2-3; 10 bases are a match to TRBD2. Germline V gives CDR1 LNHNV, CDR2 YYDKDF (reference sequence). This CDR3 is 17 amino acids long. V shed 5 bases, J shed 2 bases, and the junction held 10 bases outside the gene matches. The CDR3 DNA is TGTGCCACCAGCCCACGTATAGCGGGAGGTCTCACAGATACGCAGTATTTT. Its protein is CATSPRIAGGLTDTQYF.

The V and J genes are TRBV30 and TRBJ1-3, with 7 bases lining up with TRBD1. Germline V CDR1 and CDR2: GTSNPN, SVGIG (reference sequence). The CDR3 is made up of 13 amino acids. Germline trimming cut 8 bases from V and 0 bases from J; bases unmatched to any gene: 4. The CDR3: CAIGTVSGNTIYF. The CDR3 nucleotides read TGTGCCATCGGGACAGTCTCTGGAAACACCATATATTTT.

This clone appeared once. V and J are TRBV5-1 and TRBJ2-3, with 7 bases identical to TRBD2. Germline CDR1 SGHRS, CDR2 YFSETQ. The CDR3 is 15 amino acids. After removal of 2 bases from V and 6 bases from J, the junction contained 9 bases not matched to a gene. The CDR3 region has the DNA TGCGCCAGCAGCTTTGGGAGGGGAGGAGAGGATACGCAGTATTTT. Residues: CASSFGRGGEDTQYF.

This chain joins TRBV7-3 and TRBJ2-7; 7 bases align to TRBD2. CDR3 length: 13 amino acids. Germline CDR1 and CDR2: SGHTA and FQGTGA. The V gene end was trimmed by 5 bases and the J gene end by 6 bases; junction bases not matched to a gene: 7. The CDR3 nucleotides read TGTGCCAGCAGCGCGACGACTAGCTCCGAGCAGTACTTC. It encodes CASSATTSSEQYF.

CDR3 nucleotides: TGTGCAAGTCGCCGGGGGGAAGGGGACACCGGGGAGCTGTTTTTT. Its protein is CASRRGEGDTGELFF. V gene TRBV12-2 combines with J gene TRBJ2-2; TRBD2, as called in the table, went unchecked against the DNA. TRBV12-2 is recorded as a pseudogene. The CDR3 contains 15 residues.

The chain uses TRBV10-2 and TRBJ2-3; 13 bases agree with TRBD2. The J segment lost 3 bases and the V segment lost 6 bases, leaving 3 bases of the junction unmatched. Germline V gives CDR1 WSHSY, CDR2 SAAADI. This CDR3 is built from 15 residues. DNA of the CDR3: TGCGCCAGCAGAGGACTAGCGGGAGCGACAGATACGCAGTATTTT. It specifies CASRGLAGATDTQYF.

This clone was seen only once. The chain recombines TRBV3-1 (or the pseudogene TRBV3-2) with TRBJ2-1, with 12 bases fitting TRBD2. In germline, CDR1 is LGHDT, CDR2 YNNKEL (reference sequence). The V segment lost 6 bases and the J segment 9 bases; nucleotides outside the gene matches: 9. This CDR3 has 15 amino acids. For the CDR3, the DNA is TGTGCCAGCAGGACTAGCGGGAGATCGGGGGGTGAGCAGTTCTTC. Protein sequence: CASRTSGRSGGEQFF.

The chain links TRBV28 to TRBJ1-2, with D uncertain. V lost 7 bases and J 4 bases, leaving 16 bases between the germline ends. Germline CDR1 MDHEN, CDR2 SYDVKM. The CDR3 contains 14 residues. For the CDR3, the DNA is TGTGCCAGCACCGAAGGGAGAAGTCTCTATGGCTACACCTTC. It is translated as CASTEGRSLYGYTF.

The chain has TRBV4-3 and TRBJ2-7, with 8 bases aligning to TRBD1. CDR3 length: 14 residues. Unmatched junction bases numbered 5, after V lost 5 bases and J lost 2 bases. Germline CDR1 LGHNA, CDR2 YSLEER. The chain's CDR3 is CASSLRQGTYEQYF. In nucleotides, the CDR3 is TGCGCCAGCAGCTTGAGACAGGGGACCTACGAGCAGTACTTC.

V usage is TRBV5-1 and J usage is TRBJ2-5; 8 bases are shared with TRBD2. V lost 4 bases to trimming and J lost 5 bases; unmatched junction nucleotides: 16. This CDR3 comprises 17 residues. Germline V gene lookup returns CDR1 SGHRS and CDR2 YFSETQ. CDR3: CASSPGGRSLVMETQYF. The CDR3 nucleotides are TGCGCCAGCAGCCCTGGCGGGAGGTCTCTGGTGATGGAGACCCAGTACTTC.

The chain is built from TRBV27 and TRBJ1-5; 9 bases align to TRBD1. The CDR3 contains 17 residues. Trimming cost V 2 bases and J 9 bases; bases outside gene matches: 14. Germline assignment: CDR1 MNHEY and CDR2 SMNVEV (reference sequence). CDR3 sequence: CASSLRPPGTGSVPQHF. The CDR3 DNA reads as TGTGCCAGCAGTTTAAGGCCACCCGGGACAGGGTCTGTGCCCCAGCATTTT.

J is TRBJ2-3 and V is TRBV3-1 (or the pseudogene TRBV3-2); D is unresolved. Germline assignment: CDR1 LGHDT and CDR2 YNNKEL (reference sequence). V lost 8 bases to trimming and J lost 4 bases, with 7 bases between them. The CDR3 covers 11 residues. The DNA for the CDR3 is TGTGCCAGCCGTTCGGCAGATACGCAGTATTTT. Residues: CASRSADTQYF.